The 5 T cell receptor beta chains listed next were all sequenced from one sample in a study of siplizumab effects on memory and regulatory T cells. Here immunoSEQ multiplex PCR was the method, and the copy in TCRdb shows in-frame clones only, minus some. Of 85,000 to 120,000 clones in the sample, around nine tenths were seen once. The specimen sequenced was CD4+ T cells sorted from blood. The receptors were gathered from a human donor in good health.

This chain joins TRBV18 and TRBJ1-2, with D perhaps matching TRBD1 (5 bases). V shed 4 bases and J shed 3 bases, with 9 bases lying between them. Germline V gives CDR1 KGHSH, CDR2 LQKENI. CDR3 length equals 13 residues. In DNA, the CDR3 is TGTGCCAGCTCACTAACACAGGACTATGGCTACACCTTC. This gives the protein CASSLTQDYGYTF. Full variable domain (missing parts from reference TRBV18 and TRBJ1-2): NAGVMQNPRHLVRRRGQEARLRCSPMKGHSHVYWYRQLPEEGLKFMVYLQKENIIDESGMPKERFSAEFPKEGPSILRIQQVVRGDSAAYFCASSLTQDYGYTFGSGTRLTVV.

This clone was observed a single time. The CDR3 reads CASSSMTGTRHNEQFF. CDR3 sequence (DNA): TGTGCCAGCAGCTCAATGACCGGGACTAGACACAATGAGCAGTTCTTC. V is TRBV11-3 and J is TRBJ2-1; 8 nucleotides align to TRBD2. V shed 4 bases and J 5 bases; nucleotides not matched to a gene: 10. Germline V gives CDR1 SGHNT, CDR2 YENEEA. The CDR3 spans 16 residues.

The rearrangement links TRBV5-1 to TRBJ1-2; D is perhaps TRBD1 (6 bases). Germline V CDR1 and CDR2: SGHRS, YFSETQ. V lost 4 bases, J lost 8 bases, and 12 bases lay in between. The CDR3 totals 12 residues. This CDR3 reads CASSVQGNGYTF. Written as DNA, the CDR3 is TGCGCCAGCAGCGTGCAGGGGAACGGCTACACCTTC. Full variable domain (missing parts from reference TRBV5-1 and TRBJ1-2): KAGVTQTPRYLIKTRGQQVTLSCSPISGHRSVSWYQQTPGQGLQFLFEYFSETQRNKGNFPGRFSGRQFSNSRSEMNVSTLELGDSALYLCASSVQGNGYTFGSGTRLTVV.

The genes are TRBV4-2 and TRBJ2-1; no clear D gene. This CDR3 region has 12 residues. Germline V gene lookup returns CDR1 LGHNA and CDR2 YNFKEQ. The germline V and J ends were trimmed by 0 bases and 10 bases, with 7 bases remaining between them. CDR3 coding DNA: TGTGCCAGCAGCCAAGACCCTGCCGAGCAGTTCTTC. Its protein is CASSQDPAEQFF.

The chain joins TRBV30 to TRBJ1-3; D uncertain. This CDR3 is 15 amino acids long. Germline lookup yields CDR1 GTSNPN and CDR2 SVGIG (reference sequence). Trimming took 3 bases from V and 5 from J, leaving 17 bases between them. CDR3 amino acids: CAWRPWAYSRNTIYF. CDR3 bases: TGTGCCTGGAGACCGTGGGCCTACTCGCGAAACACCATATATTTT. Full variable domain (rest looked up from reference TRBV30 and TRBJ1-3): SQTIHQWPATLVQPVGSPLSLECTVEGTSNPNLYWYRQAAGRGLQLLFYSVGIGQISSEVPQNLSASRPQDRQFILSSKKLLLSDSGFYLCAWRPWAYSRNTIYFGEGSWLTVV.